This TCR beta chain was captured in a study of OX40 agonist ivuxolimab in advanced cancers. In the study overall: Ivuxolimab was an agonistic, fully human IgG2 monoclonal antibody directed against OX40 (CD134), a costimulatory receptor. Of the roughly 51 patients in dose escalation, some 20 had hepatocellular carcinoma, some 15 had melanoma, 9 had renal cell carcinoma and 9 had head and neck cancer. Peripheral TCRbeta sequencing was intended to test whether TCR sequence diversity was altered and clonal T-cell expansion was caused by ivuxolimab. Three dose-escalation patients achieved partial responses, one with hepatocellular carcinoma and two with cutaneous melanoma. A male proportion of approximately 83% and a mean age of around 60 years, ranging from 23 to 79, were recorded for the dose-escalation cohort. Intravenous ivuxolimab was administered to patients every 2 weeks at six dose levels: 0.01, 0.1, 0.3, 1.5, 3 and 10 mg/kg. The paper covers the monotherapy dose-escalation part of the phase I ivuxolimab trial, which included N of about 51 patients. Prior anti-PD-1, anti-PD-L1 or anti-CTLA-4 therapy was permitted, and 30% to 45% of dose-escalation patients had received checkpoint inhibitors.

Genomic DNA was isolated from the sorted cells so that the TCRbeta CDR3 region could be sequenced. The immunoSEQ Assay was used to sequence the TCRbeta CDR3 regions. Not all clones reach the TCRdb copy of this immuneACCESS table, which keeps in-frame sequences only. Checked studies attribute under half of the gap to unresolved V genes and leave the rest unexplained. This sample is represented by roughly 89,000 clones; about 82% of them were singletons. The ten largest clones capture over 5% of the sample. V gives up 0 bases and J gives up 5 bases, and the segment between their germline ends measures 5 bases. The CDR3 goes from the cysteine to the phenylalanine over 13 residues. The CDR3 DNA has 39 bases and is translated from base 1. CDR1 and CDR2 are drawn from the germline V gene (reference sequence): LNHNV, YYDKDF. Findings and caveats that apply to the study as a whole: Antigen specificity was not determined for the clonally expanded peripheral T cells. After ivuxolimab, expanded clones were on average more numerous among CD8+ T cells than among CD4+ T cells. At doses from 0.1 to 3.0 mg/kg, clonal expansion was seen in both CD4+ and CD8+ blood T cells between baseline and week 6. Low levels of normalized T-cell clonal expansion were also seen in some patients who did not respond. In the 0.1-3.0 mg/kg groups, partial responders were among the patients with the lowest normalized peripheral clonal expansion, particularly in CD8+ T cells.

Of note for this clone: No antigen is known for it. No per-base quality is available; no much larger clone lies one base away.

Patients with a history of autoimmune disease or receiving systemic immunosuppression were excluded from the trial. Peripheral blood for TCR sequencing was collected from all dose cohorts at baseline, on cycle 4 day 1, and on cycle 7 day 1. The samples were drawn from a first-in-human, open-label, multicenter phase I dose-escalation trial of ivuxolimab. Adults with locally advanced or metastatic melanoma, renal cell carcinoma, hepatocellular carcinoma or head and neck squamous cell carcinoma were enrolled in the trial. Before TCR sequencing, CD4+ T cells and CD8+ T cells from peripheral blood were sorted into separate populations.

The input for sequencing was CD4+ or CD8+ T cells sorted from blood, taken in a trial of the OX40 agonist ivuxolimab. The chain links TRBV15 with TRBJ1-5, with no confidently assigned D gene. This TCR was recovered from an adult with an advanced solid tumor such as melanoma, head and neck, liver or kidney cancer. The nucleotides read TGTGCCACCAGCAGAGATGGGGATCAGCCCCAGCATTTT. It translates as CATSRDGDQPQHF. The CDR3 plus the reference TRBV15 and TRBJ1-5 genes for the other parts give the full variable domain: DAMVIQNPRYQVTQFGKPVTLSCSQTLNHNVMYWYQQKSSQAPKLLFHYYDKDFNNEADTPDNFQSRRPNTSFCFLDIRSPGLGDTAMYLCATSRDGDQPQHFGDGTRLSIL.